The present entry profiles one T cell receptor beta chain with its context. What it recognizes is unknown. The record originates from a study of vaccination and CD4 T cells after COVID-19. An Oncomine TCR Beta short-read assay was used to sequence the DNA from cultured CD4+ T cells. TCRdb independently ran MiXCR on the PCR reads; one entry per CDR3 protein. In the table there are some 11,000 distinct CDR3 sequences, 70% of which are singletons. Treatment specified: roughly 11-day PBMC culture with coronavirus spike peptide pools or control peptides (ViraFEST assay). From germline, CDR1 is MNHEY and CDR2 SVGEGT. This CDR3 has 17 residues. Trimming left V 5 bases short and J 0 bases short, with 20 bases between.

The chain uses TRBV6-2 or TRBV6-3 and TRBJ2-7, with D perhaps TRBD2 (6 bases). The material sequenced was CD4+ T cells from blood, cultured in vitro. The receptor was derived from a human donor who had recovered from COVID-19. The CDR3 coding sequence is TGTGCCAGCAGTCCCAACGTGTTTAGCGGTAGCTCCTACGAGCAGTACTTC. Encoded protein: CASSPNVFSGSSYEQYF.